This entry features one T cell receptor (beta chain) sequence. Per the original methods: Reference gene primer amplification in the assay estimated nucleated cell counts. The protocol was immunoSEQ multiplex PCR, while the TCRdb copy is restricted to in-frame clones and leaves out a portion. V and J calls and clone size are copied from that table; D and trimming were computed from the DNA. The sample includes around 100,000 clones, about nine tenths of them seen just once. This sample was taken from a study of blood T cell repertoires in COVID-19. About the study: Specimens from acute and convalescent COVID-19 originated in the United States, Italy and Spain. Nucleic acid was either cDNA or gDNA, and it came from T cells, B-cell-depleted T cells, or PBMCs.

CDR3 length: 16 amino acids. The V gene end was trimmed by 4 bases and the J gene end by 0 bases; junction bases not matched to a gene: 8. Per germline, CDR1 SGHRS and CDR2 YFSETQ. This sequence joins TRBV5-1 and TRBJ2-3; TRBD1 agrees at 7 bases. The sequencing sample was made of peripheral blood. The TCR originated in an elderly woman with acute or convalescent COVID-19. The CDR3 protein is CASSASGTVSTDTQYF. In nucleotides, the CDR3 is TGCGCCAGCAGCGCGTCCGGGACAGTTAGCACAGATACGCAGTATTTT.